This paragraph covers one T cell receptor (beta chain) sequence. The table came from immunoSEQ multiplex PCR; TCRdb's copy has only in-frame clones and leaves some out. The sample carries tens of thousands of clones, more than 85% recorded once. This entry comes from a study of T cell responses to AZD1222 COVID-19 vaccine. With 5 bases removed from V and 8 bases from J, the gap between germline ends came to 15 bases. This CDR3 is built from 13 residues. In germline, CDR1 is SGHVS, CDR2 FQNEAQ. The chain has TRBV7-8 and TRBJ1-2; weak D call: TRBD1 (5 bases). The source was peripheral blood, collected on day 0 of AZD1222 vaccination. The sequence was obtained from an adult in good health. This CDR3 reads CASSTGTFGGYTF. The CDR3 DNA is TGTGCCAGCAGCACCGGGACTTTTGGCGGCTACACCTTC.